The sequence of this T cell receptor beta chain was determined in a study of cytomegalovirus exposure and HLA in healthy donors. This clone has only one observation. Antigen: not known. The CDR3 contains 16 residues. Looked up from germline, CDR1 is LGHNA and CDR2 is YSLEER. Trimming took off 0 bases at V and 4 bases at J, with 13 bases between the two ends. Study-level results: TCR beta V segments were, for the most part, productive about 87% or about 30% of the time in an earlier analysis. Presence/absence analyses treated sequencing depth as roughly uniform across donors. Later on, an analysis found that several of the most significant clusters appeared to be linked to common viral pathogens, which included parvovirus B19.

The study ran its PCR with 60 Vbeta and 13 Jbeta primers. Generated by immunoSEQ multiplex PCR, the TCRdb table keeps only in-frame clones and is missing some. The sample has 100,000 to 150,000 clones; more than 75% are singletons. The sequence was obtained from a female donor in good health and CMV-seronegative. V gene TRBV4-3 combines with J gene TRBJ2-1; TRBD2 is a possible D gene (6 bases). Source material: PBMCs. Here the CDR3 DNA reads TGCGCCAGCAGCCAAGAGGGGCCGCTAGCGTACAATGAGCAGTTCTTC. Its protein is CASSQEGPLAYNEQFF.